One sample yielded the 22 T cell receptor beta chains listed below, sequenced in a study of blood T cell repertoires in COVID-19. This table comes from immunoSEQ multiplex PCR, and its TCRdb copy is limited to in-frame clones, with some not included. The sample contains over 300,000 clones, 85% of which appear only once. The sample consisted of peripheral blood. These receptors came from a human donor in a cohort sampled during active COVID-19.

The chain couples TRBV5-4 to TRBJ1-2, with TRBD1 matching 7 bases. Per the germline V gene, CDR1 is SGHNT and CDR2 is YYREEE (reference sequence). J lost 4 bases, V lost 4 bases, and 7 bases had no gene match. The CDR3 extends over 14 amino acids. CDR3 amino acids: CASSEYRGLYGYTF. CDR3 coding DNA: TGTGCCAGCAGCGAGTACAGGGGACTCTATGGCTACACCTTC.

The chain is built from TRBV19 and TRBJ1-1, with D perhaps matching TRBD1 (6 bases). V gave up 5 bases and J gave up 0 bases, with 19 bases separating them. CDR3 size: 17 residues. Germline V lookup: CDR1 LNHDA, CDR2 SQIVND (reference sequence). Written as DNA, the CDR3 is TGTGCCAGTAGTCCCCAACGGGGAGGGACAATGAACACTGAAGCTTTCTTT. Its protein product is CASSPQRGGTMNTEAFF.

J is TRBJ1-1 and V is TRBV4-2; D unresolved. Trimming stripped 0 bases from V and 11 bases from J, with 19 bases between. This CDR3 spans 15 amino acids. Germline CDR1 reads LGHNA; CDR2 reads YNFKEQ. The CDR3 here is CASSQDRVSEGWAFF. In DNA, the CDR3 is TGTGCCAGCAGCCAAGATAGGGTTTCGGAGGGCTGGGCTTTCTTT.

This chain uses TRBV7-9 with TRBJ2-6, with TRBD1 as a possible D gene (5 bases). Germline V gene data show CDR1 as SEHNR and CDR2 as FQNEAQ (reference sequence). V lost 3 bases, J lost 0 bases, and 15 bases lay in between. The CDR3 spans 18 residues. The CDR3 DNA follows: TGTGCCAGCAGCTTGTTCCAGGGCACCTTCTCTGGGGCCAACGTCCTGACTTTC. Residues: CASSLFQGTFSGANVLTF. Based on the CDR3 plus reference TRBV7-9 and TRBJ2-6, the full variable domain is DTGVSQNPRHKITKRGQNVTFRCDPISEHNRLYWYRQTLGQGPEFLTYFQNEAQLEKSRLLSDRFSAERPKGSFSTLEIQRTEQGDSAMYLCASSLFQGTFSGANVLTFGAGSRLTVL.

The chain recombines TRBV3-1 (or the pseudogene TRBV3-2) with TRBJ2-3; 13 bases align to TRBD2. This CDR3 has 15 amino acids. After removal of 4 bases from V and 5 bases from J, the junction contained 3 bases not matched to a gene. Germline CDR1 and CDR2: LGHDT and YNNKEL (reference sequence). The chain's CDR3 is CASSPGLAGLDTQYF. For the CDR3, the DNA is TGTGCCAGCAGCCCGGGACTAGCGGGGTTAGATACGCAGTATTTT.

The chain uses TRBV7-3 and TRBJ1-2; 8 bases line up with TRBD1. From germline, CDR1 is SGHTA and CDR2 FQGTGA. V lost 6 bases, J lost 3 bases, and 9 bases stayed unmatched. This CDR3 region has 15 residues. For the CDR3, the DNA is TGTGCCAGCAGTTTTGGACAGGGCTACGACTATGGCTACACCTTC. Translating gives CASSFGQGYDYGYTF.

The chain has TRBV3-1 (or the pseudogene TRBV3-2) and TRBJ1-2, with D possibly being TRBD1 (5 bases). The germline V gene has CDR1 LGHDT and CDR2 YNNKEL (reference sequence). This CDR3 contains 15 residues. Trimming left V 4 bases short and J 1 base short, with 13 bases between. CDR3: CASSPFPTDNYGYTF. For the CDR3, the DNA is TGTGCCAGCAGCCCTTTCCCGACAGATAACTATGGCTACACCTTC.

The V and J genes are TRBV5-1 and TRBJ2-1; D gene unclear. CDR1 SGHRS and CDR2 YFSETQ come from the germline V gene. The CDR3 is 12 residues long. The V gene lost 1 base and the J gene lost 5 bases, with 4 bases spanning the gap. The CDR3 sequence is CASSLTDNEQFF. In DNA, the CDR3 is TGCGCCAGCAGCTTGACGGACAATGAGCAGTTCTTC.

The chain employs TRBV18 and TRBJ1-3; D remains unclear. The ends were cut back, 0 bases at V and 4 bases at J, with 4 bases in the middle. Germline V gene lookup returns CDR1 KGHSH and CDR2 LQKENI. The CDR3 contains 13 residues. The CDR3 here is CASSPPQGNTIYF. Here the CDR3 DNA reads TGTGCCAGCTCACCACCCCAGGGAAACACCATATATTTT.

This chain connects TRBV2 to TRBJ1-3; D not certain. Germline CDR1 reads SNHLY; CDR2 reads FYNNEI. V lost 6 bases, J lost 0 bases, and 9 bases lay in between. The CDR3 extends over 14 amino acids. The CDR3 DNA reads TGTGCCAGCAGAGAACACTTCTCTGGAAACACCATATATTTT. Protein: CASREHFSGNTIYF.

This sequence joins TRBV29-1 and TRBJ1-4; D is unresolved. CDR3 length: 13 amino acids. Germline assignment: CDR1 SQVTM and CDR2 ANQGSEA. Deletions cut 2 bases from V and 0 bases from J, with 4 bases between. The CDR3: CSVEYATNEKLFF. CDR3 DNA: TGCAGCGTTGAATATGCAACTAATGAAAAACTGTTTTTT.

The chain carries TRBV9 and TRBJ1-2, with D possibly being TRBD1 (6 bases). CDR1 is SGDLS, CDR2 YYNGEE, per germline. The V end lost 3 bases, the J end lost 4 bases, and 10 bases lay between the germline ends. The CDR3 is 13 residues long. This CDR3 reads CASSESRGYGYTF. CDR3 bases: TGTGCCAGCAGCGAGAGCAGGGGCTATGGCTACACCTTC.

The chain combines TRBV19 with TRBJ1-5; D perhaps matches TRBD1 (5 bases). The V gene lost 2 bases and the J gene lost 5 bases, with 16 bases spanning the gap. CDR3 length: 16 residues. The germline V gene encodes CDR1 LNHDA and CDR2 SQIVND (reference sequence). CDR3 DNA: TGTGCCAGTAGTATAAAGGTTGGGGCAAACTATCAGCCCCAGCATTTT. Protein: CASSIKVGANYQPQHF. The whole variable domain, filled in from reference TRBV19 and TRBJ1-5, reads DGGITQSPKYLFRKEGQNVTLSCEQNLNHDAMYWYRQDPGQGLRLIYYSQIVNDFQKGDIAEGYSVSREKKESFPLTVTSAQKNPTAFYLCASSIKVGANYQPQHFGDGTRLSIL.

The chain couples TRBV19 to TRBJ1-5; TRBD1 is a possible D gene (6 bases). The germline V gene has CDR1 LNHDA and CDR2 SQIVND (reference sequence). V gave up 8 bases and J gave up 0 bases, with 14 bases separating them. The CDR3 covers 15 residues. The CDR3 DNA follows: TGTGCCAGTTCTACCTACAGGGTTAGCAATCAGCCCCAGCATTTT. Translated, it gives CASSTYRVSNQPQHF.

The V call is TRBV11-3, the J call TRBJ2-7; 8 bases align to TRBD1. Germline lookup yields CDR1 SGHNT and CDR2 YENEEA. V dropped 0 bases and J dropped 5; count of bases not matched to a gene: 3. CDR3 length: 14 amino acids. The CDR3 DNA is TGTGCCAGCAGCTTAGAGAGGACAGGGCACGAGCAGTACTTC. Protein product: CASSLERTGHEQYF.

V is TRBV19 and J is TRBJ1-1, with TRBD1 as a possible D gene (6 bases). The V and J ends lost 4 bases and 5 bases respectively, with 11 bases between them. The CDR3 totals 13 residues. The germline V gene has CDR1 LNHDA and CDR2 SQIVND (reference sequence). The CDR3 nucleotides are TGTGCCAGTAGTACAAAGGGGGGGACTGAAGCTTTCTTT. It is translated as CASSTKGGTEAFF.

In regard to this clone: The sample has other DNA sequences that encode this CDR3 too. V gene TRBV9 combines with J gene TRBJ1-1; D is undetermined. The CDR3 runs to 13 residues. Between the trimmed V and J ends, which lost 1 base and 0 bases, there was a span of 4 bases. Germline CDR1 is SGDLS and CDR2 is YYNGEE. In DNA form, the CDR3 reads TGTGCCAGCAGCGTATATATGAACACTGAAGCTTTCTTT. Translated, it gives CASSVYMNTEAFF. Complete variable domain (other parts from reference TRBV9 and TRBJ1-1): DSGVTQTPKHLITATGQRVTLRCSPRSGDLSVYWYQQSLDQGLQFLIQYYNGEERAKGNILERFSAQQFPDLHSELNLSSLELGDSALYFCASSVYMNTEAFFGQGTRLTVV.

The V gene is TRBV6-5, the J gene TRBJ2-1; D is perhaps TRBD2 (6 bases). Germline V gives CDR1 MNHEY, CDR2 SVGAGI. With 0 bases removed from V and 12 bases from J, the gap between germline ends came to 18 bases. This CDR3 has 15 residues. This CDR3 reads CASSYSISFYGGQFF. In nucleotides, the CDR3 is TGTGCCAGCAGTTACTCGATATCATTTTACGGGGGGCAGTTCTTC.

J is TRBJ1-2 and V is TRBV14; 10 bases agree with TRBD1. The CDR3 contains 16 residues. Germline V lookup: CDR1 SGHDN, CDR2 FVKESK. V shed 3 bases, J shed 5 bases, and the junction held 9 bases outside the gene matches. CDR3 sequence (DNA): TGTGCCAGCAGCCAGTTTCGGACAGGGGGAGAGTATGGCTACACCTTC. Translated, it gives CASSQFRTGGEYGYTF. Full variable domain (missing parts from reference TRBV14 and TRBJ1-2): EAGVTQFPSHSVIEKGQTVTLRCDPISGHDNLYWYRRVMGKEIKFLLHFVKESKQDESGMPNNRFLAERTGGTYSTLKVQPAELEDSGVYFCASSQFRTGGEYGYTFGSGTRLTVV.

The chain couples TRBV15 to TRBJ1-5, with D tentatively TRBD1 (5 bases). CDR1 and CDR2 from the germline V gene are LNHNV and YYDKDF (reference sequence). This CDR3 is built from 15 residues. V lost 3 bases, J lost 5 bases, and 14 bases lay in between. For the CDR3, the DNA is TGTGCCACCAGCAGCCAGGGTGGCGGAGATCAGCCCCAGCATTTT. This translates into CATSSQGGGDQPQHF.

The chain carries TRBV5-1 and TRBJ2-7, with TRBD1 matching 7 bases. V lost 0 bases to trimming and J lost 0 bases; unmatched junction nucleotides: 6. The CDR3 covers 16 residues. Germline values: CDR1 SGHRS, CDR2 YFSETQ. The CDR3 sequence: CASSLARQGYSYEQYF. In DNA form, the CDR3 reads TGCGCCAGCAGCTTGGCCAGACAGGGCTACTCCTACGAGCAGTACTTC.

This sequence joins TRBV5-1 and TRBJ2-6; weak D call: TRBD1 (6 bases). The CDR3 is made up of 16 amino acids. V gave up 0 bases and J gave up 2 bases, with 9 bases separating them. The germline CDR1 and CDR2 sequences are SGHRS and YFSETQ. CDR3 amino acids: CASSLVQGTGANVLTF. DNA for the CDR3: TGCGCCAGCAGCTTGGTACAGGGAACTGGGGCCAACGTCCTGACTTTC. Supplemented by reference TRBV5-1 and TRBJ2-6, the full variable domain reads KAGVTQTPRYLIKTRGQQVTLSCSPISGHRSVSWYQQTPGQGLQFLFEYFSETQRNKGNFPGRFSGRQFSNSRSEMNVSTLELGDSALYLCASSLVQGTGANVLTFGAGSRLTVL.